This T cell receptor (beta chain) was sequenced in a study of radiation and T cells in renal cell carcinoma. On this clone itself: What it binds is unknown.

Documented treatment: treatment-naive control, cytoreductive nephrectomy. Whole-study findings and limits: In nephrectomy-only tumors, top 100 clonotypes averaged approximately 40%, versus roughly 54% irradiated.

The germline CDR1 and CDR2 sequences are SGHRS and YFSETQ. With 4 bases clipped from V and 0 bases from J, the junction kept 3 bases outside the gene matches. The CDR3 is 15 residues long. Assay used: immunoSEQ multiplex PCR; TCRdb lists only in-frame clones, some missing. The sample shows about 23,000 clones, around 50% of them seen only once. The chain recombines TRBV5-1 with TRBJ1-2; 10 bases align to TRBD1. This receptor was taken from a human donor with renal cell carcinoma. The sample was tumor tissue, taken from a patient whose treatment was nephrectomy without radiotherapy. CDR3 sequence reads: CASSPGQGANYGYTF. DNA for the CDR3: TGCGCCAGCAGCCCAGGACAGGGGGCTAACTATGGCTACACCTTC.